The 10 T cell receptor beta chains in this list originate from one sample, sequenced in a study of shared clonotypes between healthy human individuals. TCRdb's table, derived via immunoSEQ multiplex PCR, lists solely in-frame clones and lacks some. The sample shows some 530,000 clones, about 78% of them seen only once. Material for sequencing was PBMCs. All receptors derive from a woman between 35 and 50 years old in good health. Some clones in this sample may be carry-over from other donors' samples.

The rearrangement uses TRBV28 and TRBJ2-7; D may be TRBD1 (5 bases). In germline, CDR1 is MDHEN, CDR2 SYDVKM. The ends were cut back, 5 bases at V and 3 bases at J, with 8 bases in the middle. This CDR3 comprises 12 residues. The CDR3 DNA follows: TGTGCCAGCAGTGAGACAGACTACGAGCAGTACTTC. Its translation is CASSETDYEQYF.

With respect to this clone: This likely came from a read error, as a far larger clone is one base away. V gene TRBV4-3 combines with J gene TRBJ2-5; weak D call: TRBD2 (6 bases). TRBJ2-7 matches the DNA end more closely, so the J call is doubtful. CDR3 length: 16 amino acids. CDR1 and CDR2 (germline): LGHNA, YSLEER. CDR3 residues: CASSQELSGLRAEQYF. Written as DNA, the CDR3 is TGCGCCAGCAGCCAGGAATTATCGGGACTCCGGGCCGAGCAGTACTTC.

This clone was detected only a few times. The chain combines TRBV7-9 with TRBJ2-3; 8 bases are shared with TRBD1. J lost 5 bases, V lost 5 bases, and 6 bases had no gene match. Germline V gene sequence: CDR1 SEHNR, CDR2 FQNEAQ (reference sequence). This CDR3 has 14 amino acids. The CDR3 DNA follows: TGTGCCAGCAGCACGACAGGGGCCGGAGATACGCAGTATTTT. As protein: CASSTTGAGDTQYF.

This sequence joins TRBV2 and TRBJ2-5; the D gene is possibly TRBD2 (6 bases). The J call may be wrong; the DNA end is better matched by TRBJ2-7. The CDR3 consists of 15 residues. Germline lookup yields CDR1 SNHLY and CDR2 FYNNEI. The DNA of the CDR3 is TGTGCCAGCAGACGTACGTCGGGGGTAGCCTACGAGCAGTACTTC. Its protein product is CASRRTSGVAYEQYF.

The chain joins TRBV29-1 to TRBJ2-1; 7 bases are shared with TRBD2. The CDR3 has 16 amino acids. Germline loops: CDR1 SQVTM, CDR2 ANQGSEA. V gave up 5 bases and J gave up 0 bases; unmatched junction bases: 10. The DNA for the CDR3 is TGCAGCGTTCGGGGAGGGACTACGGACTCCTACAATGAGCAGTTCTTC. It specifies CSVRGGTTDSYNEQFF.

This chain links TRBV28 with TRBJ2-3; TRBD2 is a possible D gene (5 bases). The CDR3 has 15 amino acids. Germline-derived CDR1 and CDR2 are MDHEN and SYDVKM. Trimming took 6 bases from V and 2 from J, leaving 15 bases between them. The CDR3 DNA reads TGTGCCAGCAGCCGAGCGGATTTCCACACAGATACGCAGTATTTT. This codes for CASSRADFHTDTQYF.

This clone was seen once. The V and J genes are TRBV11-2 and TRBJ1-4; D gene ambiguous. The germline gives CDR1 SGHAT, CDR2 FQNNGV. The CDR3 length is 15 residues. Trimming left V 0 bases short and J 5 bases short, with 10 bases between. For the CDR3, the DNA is TGTGCCAGCAGCTTAGACCCGGGAGAAAATGAAAAACTGTTTTTT. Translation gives CASSLDPGENEKLFF.

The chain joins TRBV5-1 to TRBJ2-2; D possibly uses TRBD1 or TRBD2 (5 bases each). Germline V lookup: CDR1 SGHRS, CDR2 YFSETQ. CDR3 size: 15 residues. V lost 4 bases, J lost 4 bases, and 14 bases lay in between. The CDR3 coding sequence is TGCGCCAGCAGCCCCCGAGGGGCGGGCACCGGGGAGCTGTTTTTT. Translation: CASSPRGAGTGELFF.

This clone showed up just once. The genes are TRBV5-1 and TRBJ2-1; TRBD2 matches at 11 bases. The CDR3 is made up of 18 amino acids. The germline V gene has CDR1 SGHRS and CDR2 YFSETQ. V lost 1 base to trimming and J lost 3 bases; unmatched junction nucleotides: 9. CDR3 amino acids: CASSLTRLAGKVYNEQFF. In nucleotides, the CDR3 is TGCGCCAGCAGCTTGACGCGACTAGCGGGAAAAGTCTACAATGAGCAGTTCTTC.

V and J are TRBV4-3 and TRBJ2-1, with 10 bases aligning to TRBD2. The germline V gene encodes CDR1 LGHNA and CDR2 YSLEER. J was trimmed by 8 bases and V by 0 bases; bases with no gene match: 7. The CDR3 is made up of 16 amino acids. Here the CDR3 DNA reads TGCGCCAGCAGCCAAGAACCTAGCGGGAGTTTCGATGAGCAGTTCTTC. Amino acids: CASSQEPSGSFDEQFF.